These T cell receptor beta chains were read from a single sample in a study of naive and memory T cell subsets. MiXCR, run by TCRdb on the UMI-ligation and nested PCR reads, gives a single entry per CDR3 protein. The sample lists over 80,000 distinct CDR3 sequences; approximately 10% were seen once. Sample: naive CD4+ T cells from blood. Receptors originate from a human donor in good health. Each CDR3 is given with its conserved first and last residue. D genes are given only for firm matches. Clone sizes are given selectively: once, few, many, or a class where the clone is expanded.

TRBD1 TRBJ2-1 TRBV29-1 few TGCAGCGTTGACGGACAGGGGGCGTACAATGAGCAGTTCTTC CSVDGQGAYNEQFF
NA TRBJ2-3 TRBV14 few TGTGCCAGCAGCCAAGGTCATATCGGTATAGGACTTTCCTATTTT CASSQGHIGIGLSYF
NA TRBJ2-1 TRBV12-3/TRBV12-4 many TGTGCCAGCAGTTCCGGCGTAGGCTATGAGGACAATGAGCAGTTCTTC CASSSGVGYEDNEQFF
NA TRBJ1-2 TRBV14 NA TGTGCCAGCAGCCAAGGGCTGTGGGAGGACTATGGCTACACCTTC CASSQGLWEDYGYTF
NA TRBJ2-5 TRBV12-3/TRBV12-4 NA TGTGCCAACAGTGGTTATGGAAAAGAGACCCAGTACTTC CANSGYGKETQYF
NA TRBJ2-7 TRBV20-1 few TGCAGTGCCTCCGGTACGGTCTACGAGCAGTACTTC CSASGTVYEQYF
TRBD1 TRBJ2-7 TRBV14 few TGTGCCAGCAGCCAATCAGACAGGGGTCAGTCCTACGAGCAGTACTTC CASSQSDRGQSYEQYF
NA TRBJ2-7 TRBV4-3 few TGCGCCAGCAGCCAAGATGAAAGCGGGACACCCTACGAGCAGTACTTC CASSQDESGTPYEQYF
NA TRBJ2-7 TRBV6-6 NA TGTGCCAGCAGTTACCCAGAAGGCGAGCAGTACTTC CASSYPEGEQYF
TRBD1 TRBJ2-1 TRBV7-3 few TGTGCCAGCAGCCGCCCGGACAGGGGCTACAATGAGCAGTTCTTC CASSRPDRGYNEQFF
NA TRBJ2-5 TRBV7-9 many TGTGCCAGCAGAGGTCCCCCGGGTCAAGAGACCCAGTACTTC CASRGPPGQETQYF
NA TRBJ2-5 TRBV7-7 many TGTGCCAGCAGCTTCGGTTCACTCCAAGAGACCCAGTACTTC CASSFGSLQETQYF
NA TRBJ2-5 TRBV14 NA TGTGCCAGCAGCCAAGGAAAGGGGGTACAAGAGACCCAGTACTTC CASSQGKGVQETQYF
NA TRBJ2-1 TRBV28 few TGTGCCAGCGCAAACCGCAGGGGTAGAGGCCCTAATGATGAGCAGTTCTTC CASANRRGRGPNDEQFF
TRBD1 TRBJ2-3 TRBV12-3/TRBV12-4 NA TGTGCCAGCAGTGGGCGGACAGGGGGCGCAGGAGATACGCAGTATTTT CASSGRTGGAGDTQYF
NA TRBJ1-2 TRBV20-1 once TGCAGTGCTAGAAGGCGGGCAGGGCCCTATGGCTACACCTTC CSARRRAGPYGYTF
NA TRBJ1-1 TRBV5-6 few TGTGCCAGCAGCTCTTCCGCGACAGGAGAGAGGACTGAAGCTTTCTTT CASSSSATGERTEAFF
NA TRBJ1-5 TRBV12-3/TRBV12-4 few TGTGCCAGCAGCAACACTAGATTCAGGGAGCAGCCCCAGCATTTT CASSNTRFREQPQHF
NA TRBJ1-4 TRBV7-9 few TGTGCCAGCAGCTTACCCGGGACAAACCAGGTTAATGAAAAACTGTTTTTT CASSLPGTNQVNEKLFF
TRBD1 TRBJ2-3 TRBV29-1 NA TGCAGCGTTCTAGGGGGCGGCACAGATACGCAGTATTTT CSVLGGGTDTQYF
TRBD1 TRBJ1-2 TRBV7-9 NA TGTGCCAGCAGCTTATCCCTTGCTATTAGGGGACAGGGCAATTTCTATGGCTACACCTTC CASSLSLAIRGQGNFYGYTF
TRBD1 TRBJ2-1 TRBV7-3 few TGTGCCAGCAGCCCTATCTTGACAGGGGGGACGTACAATGAGCAGTTCTTC CASSPILTGGTYNEQFF
TRBD1 TRBJ2-2 TRBV20-1 many TGCAGTGCTAGAGATCCTCCCCCCCCCGGACAGGGAATGTCCGGGGAGCTGTTTTTT CSARDPPPPGQGMSGELFF
NA TRBJ1-1 TRBV5-1 NA TGCGCCAGCATTCCGGGGCTTGGTACGACAGTCGATATGAACACTGAAGCTTTCTTT CASIPGLGTTVDMNTEAFF
NA TRBJ2-1 TRBV7-9 NA TGTGCCAGCAGCTTAGTCCGAACTAGTTATGAGCAGTTCTTC CASSLVRTSYEQFF
NA TRBJ2-4 TRBV4-2 few TGTGCCAGCAGCCAGGAGATAGCCAAAAACATTCAGTACTTC CASSQEIAKNIQYF
NA TRBJ2-7 TRBV5-6 NA TGTGCCAGCAGCTTCTCCTACGAGCAGTACTTC CASSFSYEQYF
NA TRBJ2-5 TRBV2 few TGTGCCAGCAGTGACCGACCGGAGACCCAGTACTTC CASSDRPETQYF
NA TRBJ2-1 TRBV11-1 NA TGTGCCAGCAGCGGGCCAGGGCATAATGAGCAGTTCTTC CASSGPGHNEQFF
NA TRBJ2-1 TRBV30 few TGTGCCTGGGCGAACAGGCCGTCCAATGAGCAGTTCTTC CAWANRPSNEQFF
TRBD1 TRBJ2-6 TRBV25-1 NA TGTGCCAGCACCGGACCGGGACAGAAAGACTCTGGGGCCAACGTCCTGACTTTC CASTGPGQKDSGANVLTF
TRBD2 TRBJ2-1 TRBV7-9 few TGTGCCAGCAGCGGGGGGGATGAGCAGTTCTTC CASSGGDEQFF
TRBD1 TRBJ2-3 TRBV5-6 NA TGTGCCAGCAGTTGGGACAGAACTAGCACAGATACGCAGTATTTT CASSWDRTSTDTQYF
NA TRBJ1-2 TRBV7-2 NA TGTGCCAGCAGCTTAGTGACGGAATCCTATGGCTACACCTTC CASSLVTESYGYTF
TRBD1 TRBJ2-5 TRBV6-5 NA TGTGCCAGCAGCAAAGGGACAGGCCGCCAAGAGACCCAGTACTTC CASSKGTGRQETQYF
NA TRBJ1-2 TRBV19 NA TGTGCCAGTAGTCGAAAAACAGGAGCCCCCTATGGCTACACCTTC CASSRKTGAPYGYTF
NA TRBJ2-7 TRBV20-1 NA TGCAGTGCTAGTCAGCCGGGGTACGAGCAGTACTTC CSASQPGYEQYF
TRBD2 TRBJ2-3 TRBV20-1 NA TGCAGTGCTAGTAGCGGGAAGGTGGCAGATACGCAGTATTTT CSASSGKVADTQYF